The 20 T cell receptor beta chains listed next were all sequenced from one sample in a study of OX40 agonist ivuxolimab in advanced cancers. Assay used: immunoSEQ multiplex PCR; TCRdb lists only in-frame clones, some missing. Of 70,000 to 80,000 clones listed, roughly 90% were seen once; the top ten hold around 0.95%. The sample here was CD4+ or CD8+ T cells sorted from blood, taken in a trial of the OX40 agonist ivuxolimab. The receptor set was obtained from an adult with an advanced solid tumor such as melanoma, head and neck, liver or kidney cancer.

J is TRBJ2-7 and V is TRBV2; 9 positions match TRBD2. The CDR3 spans 14 residues. The V gene end was trimmed by 3 bases and the J gene end by 6 bases; junction bases not matched to a gene: 6. Per germline, CDR1 SNHLY and CDR2 FYNNEI. The CDR3 DNA is TGTGCCAGCAGTGAGTCGGTAGCGGGAGCCGAGCAGTACTTC. Its protein is CASSESVAGAEQYF.

The chain links TRBV28 to TRBJ2-2; 8 positions agree with TRBD1. The CDR3 contains 15 residues. Germline trimming cut 7 bases from V and 3 bases from J; bases unmatched to any gene: 7. CDR1 MDHEN and CDR2 SYDVKM come from the germline V gene. The CDR3 nucleotides read TGTGCCAGCACCGGCGGACAGGGAGACACCGGGGAGCTGTTTTTT. Encoded protein: CASTGGQGDTGELFF.

The V and J genes are TRBV27 and TRBJ2-7, with 13 nucleotides matching TRBD2. Germline assignment: CDR1 MNHEY and CDR2 SMNVEV (reference sequence). There are 18 residues in the CDR3. V was pared by 3 bases and J by 2 bases, with 10 bases of the junction left unmatched. The DNA for the CDR3 is TGTGCCAGCAGTTTGGGCCCCACTAGCGGGAGGGATACCTACGAGCAGTACTTC. This translates into CASSLGPTSGRDTYEQYF.

This clone has only a few counts. This specimen includes other DNA sequences encoding the same CDR3. This rearrangement joins TRBV25-1 to TRBJ1-5; no definite D call. The germline V gene has CDR1 MGHDK and CDR2 SYGVNS. Trimming took off 4 bases at V and 2 bases at J, with 12 bases between the two ends. The CDR3 contains 15 residues. The CDR3, as DNA: TGTGCCAGCAGTGGGGCGGGAAGGGGCAATCAGCCCCAGCATTTT. It specifies CASSGAGRGNQPQHF.

V usage is TRBV7-9 and J usage is TRBJ2-6; 14 nucleotides agree with TRBD2. Germline CDR1 and CDR2: SEHNR and FQNEAQ (reference sequence). J gave up 0 bases and V 5 bases, and 3 bases lay outside the gene matches. The CDR3 totals 18 residues. The chain's CDR3 is CASSPGLAGASGANVLTF. CDR3 in DNA: TGTGCCAGCAGCCCGGGACTAGCGGGAGCCTCTGGGGCCAACGTCCTGACTTTC. Variable domain in full (rest from reference TRBV7-9 and TRBJ2-6): DTGVSQNPRHKITKRGQNVTFRCDPISEHNRLYWYRQTLGQGPEFLTYFQNEAQLEKSRLLSDRFSAERPKGSFSTLEIQRTEQGDSAMYLCASSPGLAGASGANVLTFGAGSRLTVL.

Comment on this clone: The junction departs from germline at one end; a sequencing error may be responsible. The chain uses TRBV28 and TRBJ1-5, with 9 bases fitting TRBD1. Per germline, CDR1 MDHEN and CDR2 SYDVKM. The CDR3 consists of 16 residues. The CDR3 protein is CASSSDGQGSNRPQHF. The CDR3 nucleotides are TGTGCCAGCAGTAGTGATGGACAGGGGAGTAATCGGCCCCAGCATTTT.

The CDR3 is CASSRGQSANTGELFF. CDR3 DNA: TGCGCCAGCAGCAGGGGACAGAGCGCGAACACCGGGGAGCTGTTTTTT. The chain carries TRBV5-1 and TRBJ2-2, with 7 bases aligning to TRBD1. CDR3 length: 16 residues. The junction had 6 bases not matched to a gene; V was cut back by 4 bases and J by 0 bases. Germline-derived CDR1 and CDR2 are SGHRS and YFSETQ.

The genes are TRBV19 and TRBJ2-7; D may correspond to TRBD1 or TRBD2 (5 bases each). CDR1 is LNHDA and CDR2 is SQIVND in the germline V gene (reference sequence). The CDR3 has 14 amino acids. Deletions cut 5 bases from V and 0 bases from J, with 11 bases between. The CDR3 loop is CASSYRDGSYEQYF. CDR3 sequence (DNA): TGTGCCAGTAGTTATAGGGACGGCTCCTACGAGCAGTACTTC.

As to this clone: In this CDR3 the conserved last residue, phenylalanine or tryptophan, is missing, so a read error is likely. The DNA is left out, because the CDR3 cannot be placed on it with certainty; the CDR3 is given as TCRdb lists it. V is TRBV28 and J is TRBJ2-7; TRBD1, as called in the table, went unchecked against the DNA. Both ends counted, the CDR3 spans 14 residues. Germline assignment: CDR1 MDHEN and CDR2 SYDVKM. CDR3 loop: CASSFGTAAPSPLY.

This sequence joins TRBV5-1 and TRBJ1-3; a possible D gene is TRBD1 (6 bases). The germline V and J ends were trimmed by 3 bases and 2 bases, with 12 bases remaining between them. The CDR3 length is 15 residues. Germline V CDR1 and CDR2: SGHRS, YFSETQ. The DNA for the CDR3 is TGCGCCAGCAGCTATGGTAGGGGGGCTGGAAACACCATATATTTT. Encoded protein: CASSYGRGAGNTIYF.

CDR3 in DNA: TGTGCTAGTGCCCCCGGCGGAACCGGGGAGCTGTTTTTT. Protein: CASAPGGTGELFF. This chain joins TRBV12-5 and TRBJ2-2; unclear D gene. The CDR3 totals 13 residues. The V gene lost 7 bases and the J gene lost 5 bases, with 11 bases spanning the gap. Germline V gives CDR1 LGHNT, CDR2 FRNRAP. The full variable domain, with the rest looked up from reference TRBV12-5 and TRBJ2-2, is DARVTQTPRHKVTEMGQEVTMRCQPILGHNTVFWYRQTMMQGLELLAYFRNRAPLDDSGMPKDRFSAEMPDATLATLKIQPSEPRDSAVYFCASAPGGTGELFFGEGSRLTVL.

The gene calls are TRBV6-5 and TRBJ1-4; no reliable D call. V was trimmed by 0 bases and J by 8 bases, leaving 10 bases between them. The germline gives CDR1 MNHEY, CDR2 SVGAGI. The CDR3 has 14 amino acids. The CDR3 nucleotides read TGTGCCAGCAGTTACTCCCCCGGCGAGGAAAAACTGTTTTTT. It encodes CASSYSPGEEKLFF.

The sample holds one count of this clone. One junction end disagrees with the germline gene, perhaps due to a read error. The V and J genes are TRBV27 and TRBJ1-2, with 7 nucleotides matching TRBD1. Germline V lookup: CDR1 MNHEY, CDR2 SMNVEV (reference sequence). This CDR3 contains 17 residues. The CDR3 loop reads CASSSSGGQSPKYGYTF. CDR3 in DNA: TGTGCCAGCAGTTCCTCGGGGGGACAGAGCCCTAAATATGGCTACACCTTC.

The rearrangement uses TRBV4-2 and TRBJ2-5; 14 bases map to TRBD2. Looked up from germline, CDR1 is LGHNA and CDR2 is YNFKEQ. The trim removed 0 bases at V and 5 bases at J, leaving 2 bases unmatched. This CDR3 region has 16 residues. CDR3 amino acids: CASSQEGTSGSETQYF. CDR3 nucleotide sequence: TGTGCCAGCAGCCAAGAGGGGACTAGCGGGAGTGAGACCCAGTACTTC.

The chain carries TRBV2 and TRBJ2-7, with D maybe TRBD2 (7 bases). V lost 8 bases and J lost 7, with 9 bases in between. Germline CDR1 and CDR2: SNHLY and FYNNEI. The CDR3 is made up of 10 amino acids. The CDR3 here is CASGRGEQYF. In nucleotides, the CDR3 is TGTGCCAGCGGGAGGGGGGAGCAGTACTTC.

CDR3 in DNA: TGTGCCAGTAGTATAGGACAGGGCAGGATGAACACTGAAGCTTTCTTT. Amino acids: CASSIGQGRMNTEAFF. The V and J genes are TRBV19 and TRBJ1-1, with 7 bases that match TRBD1. Germline V gene sequence: CDR1 LNHDA, CDR2 SQIVND (reference sequence). This CDR3 contains 16 residues. The ends lost 1 base at V and 0 bases at J; junction bases unmatched: 5.

The V gene is TRBV20-1, the J gene TRBJ1-5, with D uncertain. Germline CDR1 DFQATT, CDR2 SNEGSKA (reference sequence). V was clipped by 0 bases and J by 9 bases, with 6 bases between them. This CDR3 is built from 11 residues. CDR3 region: CSAREEGPQHF. The CDR3 nucleotides read TGCAGTGCTAGAGAGGAGGGGCCCCAGCATTTT.

The genes are TRBV28 and TRBJ2-7, with 11 bases identical to TRBD1. Germline V CDR1 and CDR2: MDHEN, SYDVKM. There are 15 residues in the CDR3. J lost 5 bases, V lost 6 bases, and 9 bases had no gene match. CDR3 region: CASSRQGQGAHEQYF. In DNA, the CDR3 is TGTGCCAGCAGCCGTCAAGGACAGGGGGCACACGAGCAGTACTTC.

The chain recombines TRBV11-2 with TRBJ2-1; 9 nucleotides match TRBD2. Germline CDR1 reads SGHAT; CDR2 reads FQNNGV. The CDR3 is 15 residues long. V lost 5 bases, J lost 7 bases, and 9 bases stayed unmatched. The CDR3 is CASSPPSGIGNEQFF. The CDR3, as DNA: TGTGCCAGCAGCCCCCCTAGCGGGATAGGGAATGAGCAGTTCTTC.

The chain joins TRBV27 to TRBJ1-4, with D perhaps TRBD1 (5 bases). There are 14 residues in the CDR3. Trimming removed 4 bases at V and 3 bases at J, with 9 bases between. In germline, CDR1 is MNHEY, CDR2 SMNVEV (reference sequence). Written as DNA, the CDR3 is TGTGCCAGCAGTTACGGGACGGCTAATGAAAAACTGTTTTTT. Amino acid sequence: CASSYGTANEKLFF.